The T cell receptor beta chain described here comes from a study of shared clonotypes between healthy human individuals. Naive-designated CD8 cells lacked CD45RO, were positively enriched for CCR7, and omitted terminally differentiated effector memory CD45RA+ cells. Within Nashville, Tennessee resided all donors, each a Caucasian adult. Study findings and constraints: Unshared clonotypes carried lower generation probabilities than those common to all four donors. In a handful of donors, about 5% of naive CD4 clonotypes appeared in common.

Worth noting for this clone: Its specificity is unknown.

This CDR3 region has 15 residues. With 3 bases clipped from V and 2 bases from J, the junction kept 1 base outside the gene matches. Germline V gives CDR1 SEHNR, CDR2 FQNEAQ (reference sequence). Method: immunoSEQ multiplex PCR; TCRdb's copy keeps in-frame clones and lacks some. The table records approximately 590,000 clones, over 95% of them present only once. The specimen sequenced was naive CD8+ T cells sorted from blood. The chain is built from TRBV7-9 and TRBJ2-6, with 7 bases that match TRBD2. This TCR was recovered from a woman in her 30s in good health. The CDR3 is CASSLAGAGANVLTF. DNA for the CDR3: TGTGCCAGCAGCTTGGCGGGGGCTGGGGCCAACGTCCTGACTTTC.